This TCR beta chain emerged from a study of vaccination and CD4 T cells after COVID-19. Study-level background: Investigators stimulated cells with overlapping spike peptides drawn from SARS-CoV-2, HCoV-NL63, HCoV-OC43 and HCoV-229E. Study observations and caveats: A median 86.3% of convalescent patients' SARS-CoV-2-reactive clones emerged only after vaccination. For convalescent patients, 304 of the 307 vaccine-specific clones analyzed were classified as spike mono-reactive.

Sequenced with the Oncomine TCR Beta short-read assay was DNA taken from cultured CD4+ T cells. TCRdb processed the PCR reads anew with MiXCR; each CDR3 protein has one entry. The sample has roughly 9,800 distinct CDR3 sequences, just under 75% seen once; the top ten hold about 8.8%. Treatment given: approximately nine-day PBMC culture with coronavirus spike peptide pools or control peptides (ViraFEST assay). Turning to this clonotype: Its matching antigen is unknown.

Material for sequencing was CD4+ T cells from blood, cultured in vitro. The receptor's source is a human donor who had recovered from COVID-19.

The DNA for the CDR3 is TGCAGCACCGACAGGGGGCTGGATGGCTACACCTTC. As protein: CSTDRGLDGYTF. V is TRBV29-1 and J is TRBJ1-2; TRBD1 matches at 10 bases. CDR1 SQVTM and CDR2 ANQGSEA come from the germline V gene. The CDR3 has 12 residues. V trimming: 8 bases; J trimming: 6 bases; junction bases outside the gene matches: 6. Full variable domain (outside the CDR3, taken from reference TRBV29-1 and TRBJ1-2): SAVISQKPSRDICQRGTSLTIQCQVDSQVTMMFWYRQQPGQSLTLIATANQGSEATYESGFVIDKFPISRPNLTFSTLTVSNMSPEDSSIYLCSTDRGLDGYTFGSGTRLTVV.